This is a list of T cell receptor beta chains from one sample in a study of shared clonotypes between healthy human individuals. The table came from immunoSEQ multiplex PCR; TCRdb's copy has only in-frame clones and leaves some out. Of around 100,000 clones in the sample, around 73% were seen once. The sequencing sample was made of memory CD8+ T cells sorted from blood. These receptors originate from a woman younger than 45 in good health. Both conserved end residues are part of each CDR3. Fields, in order: V gene, D gene, clone size, J gene, CDR3 DNA, CDR3 protein. A D gene is named only where the DNA matches it firmly. Expanded clones are given a class, and other clones once, few, many or no size at all.

TRBV15	NA	NA	TRBJ1-2	TGTGCCACCAGCAGATGGGACCTCCCCGGCTATGGCTACACCTTC	CATSRWDLPGYGYTF
TRBV27	NA	many	TRBJ2-2	TGTGCCAGCAGTCTTACAGAATACGGGGAGCTGTTTTTT	CASSLTEYGELFF
TRBV5-1	TRBD1	NA	TRBJ2-6	TGCGCCAGCAGCTTGGGCATGGGGGACAGTCGCTCTGGGGCCAACGTCCTGACTTTC	CASSLGMGDSRSGANVLTF
TRBV28	NA	NA	TRBJ2-3	TGTGCCAGCAGTGGGGAGGGGGTCCCGACAGATACGCAGTATTTT	CASSGEGVPTDTQYF
TRBV15	NA	NA	TRBJ1-2	TGTGCCACCAGCAGAGTACCCAGGGTAGGCTATGGCTACACCTTC	CATSRVPRVGYGYTF
TRBV27	TRBD1	NA	TRBJ2-7	TGTGCCAGCAGTTCCCGACAGGGCGGCGAGCAGTACTTC	CASSSRQGGEQYF
TRBV25-1	NA	once	TRBJ2-1	TGTGCCAGCAGTGAAAACGGGGAAAGCTCCTACAATGAGCAGTTCTTC	CASSENGESSYNEQFF
TRBV9	TRBD2	NA	TRBJ2-3	TGTGCCAGCAGCGTAGGCGGGAGCTCAGATACGCAGTATTTT	CASSVGGSSDTQYF
TRBV6-5	NA	NA	TRBJ2-7	TGTGCCAGGACTGAGTCGGGGGGCCCCCCCTCCGAGCAGTACTTC	CARTESGGPPSEQYF
TRBV29-1	NA	NA	TRBJ2-5	TGCAGCGTGGAAAAGGGTCCGGGGGAGACCCAGTACTTC	CSVEKGPGETQYF
TRBV27	TRBD1	NA	TRBJ1-2	TGTGCCAGCGGACAGGGATTCTATGGCTACACCTTC	CASGQGFYGYTF
TRBV7-8	NA	many	TRBJ2-7	TGTGCCAGCAGCCCATACCAGGGTCCCAGCTACGAGCAGTACTTC	CASSPYQGPSYEQYF
TRBV19	NA	NA	TRBJ1-1	TGTGCCAGTAGTATCTTAGTGAACACTGAAGCTTTCTTT	CASSILVNTEAFF
TRBV5-1	NA	NA	TRBJ2-7	TGCGCCAGCAGCTGGACGTTTGGGGGCTACGAGCAGTACTTC	CASSWTFGGYEQYF
TRBV5-6	NA	NA	TRBJ2-7	TGTGCCAGCAGTTTCAACGGGGTCTTAGGGCAGTACTTC	CASSFNGVLGQYF
TRBV28	TRBD1	NA	TRBJ1-2	TGTGCCAGCAGTCCCCTGACAGGGACCTACTATGGCTACACCTTC	CASSPLTGTYYGYTF
TRBV5-6	NA	NA	TRBJ1-6	TGTGCCAGCAGCTCCTATAATTCACCCCTCCACTTT	CASSSYNSPLHF
TRBV10-2	NA	few	TRBJ2-7	TGCGCCAGCAGTGAGTCGTCTTCCTACGAGCAGTACTTC	CASSESSSYEQYF
TRBV7-2	NA	NA	TRBJ2-7	TGTGCCAGCAGCTTAGAGGTGACTTGCCCCTACGAGCAGTACTTC	CASSLEVTCPYEQYF
TRBV19	TRBD1	few	TRBJ2-7	TGTGCCAGTAGCGGACGGGACAGGTCCGAGCAGTACTTC	CASSGRDRSEQYF
TRBV7-9	NA	NA	TRBJ2-7	TGTGCCAGCAGCATCCCGGACAGTGGCGAGCAGTACTTC	CASSIPDSGEQYF
TRBV27	NA	NA	TRBJ1-1	TGTGCCAGCAGTTTATCGTGGGCAGGGCGGGGGAACACTGAAGCTTTCTTT	CASSLSWAGRGNTEAFF
TRBV7-9	TRBD2	NA	TRBJ2-1	TGTGCCAGCAGCTTAACGGGAGGCACCTACAATGAGCAGTTCTTC	CASSLTGGTYNEQFF
TRBV7-8	NA	NA	TRBJ1-3	TGTGCCAGCAGCTTATCATCACCCAGCTCTGGAAACACCATATATTTT	CASSLSSPSSGNTIYF
TRBV18	NA	NA	TRBJ2-5	TGTGCCAGCTCACCGAGGACATCATTCCAAGAGACCCAGTACTTC	CASSPRTSFQETQYF
TRBV5-1	NA	NA	TRBJ1-1	TGCGCCAGCAGCTACGCAGGGGCGGTCGGGGAGACTGAAGCTTTCTTT	CASSYAGAVGETEAFF